One sample yielded the 8 T cell receptor beta chains listed below, sequenced in a study of shared clonotypes between healthy human individuals. TCRdb keeps only in-frame clones here, not all; method: immunoSEQ multiplex PCR. The sample lists over a million clones; more than 60% were seen once. Source material: memory CD4+ T cells sorted from blood. Subset: CD45RA-negative fraction. Receptor source: a man aged 18 to 30 in good health.

In this sample, this clone turned up a few times. The rearrangement links TRBV6-6 to TRBJ1-6, with D maybe TRBD1 (5 bases). From germline, CDR1 is MNHNY and CDR2 SVGAGI (reference sequence). The CDR3 loop spans 15 amino acids. V was shortened by 2 bases and J by 7 bases, with 12 bases between the two germline ends. CDR3 in DNA: TGTGCCAGCAGTTACCGGGACTCGGGGAATTCACCCCTCCACTTT. Translation: CASSYRDSGNSPLHF.

The chain carries TRBV5-1 and TRBJ2-2, with 10 positions matching TRBD2. J gave up 2 bases and V 2 bases, and 0 bases lay outside the gene matches. The CDR3 loop spans 15 amino acids. CDR1 is SGHRS, CDR2 YFSETQ, per germline. CDR3 in amino acids: CASSLLAGNTGELFF. CDR3 DNA: TGCGCCAGCAGCTTACTAGCGGGAAACACCGGGGAGCTGTTTTTT.

This chain links TRBV18 with TRBJ1-5; D remains ambiguous. V lost 4 bases to trimming and J lost 5 bases, with 15 bases between them. The germline V gene has CDR1 KGHSH and CDR2 LQKENI. This CDR3 comprises 15 residues. CDR3 nucleotides: TGTGCCAGCTCACGATCGGGAGTAGAGGATCAGCCCCAGCATTTT. It codes for CASSRSGVEDQPQHF.

This chain links TRBV6-5 with TRBJ1-2; D gene uncertain. V was trimmed by 7 bases and J by 7 bases, leaving 16 bases between them. Looked up from germline, CDR1 is MNHEY and CDR2 is SVGAGI. The CDR3 length is 13 residues. CDR3: CASTSGVGRGYTF. CDR3 DNA: TGTGCCAGCACCTCTGGGGTTGGGCGTGGCTACACCTTC.

The gene calls are TRBV5-1 and TRBJ1-6; 9 bases fit TRBD1. J was trimmed by 9 bases and V by 0 bases; bases with no gene match: 4. Germline V CDR1 and CDR2: SGHRS, YFSETQ. The CDR3 is 15 amino acids. The CDR3 DNA follows: TGCGCCAGCAGCTTGGATGACAGGGGGGTTTCACCCCTCCACTTT. Amino acids: CASSLDDRGVSPLHF.

This chain links TRBV25-1 with TRBJ2-7, with a possible D match to TRBD2 (6 bases). V lost 3 bases and J 0 bases, leaving 12 bases between the germline ends. The CDR3 has 15 amino acids. Looked up from germline, CDR1 is MGHDK and CDR2 is SYGVNS. CDR3 loop: CASSEANSGSYEQYF. The CDR3 bases are TGTGCCAGCAGTGAGGCCAATAGCGGCTCCTACGAGCAGTACTTC.

This clone was counted many times. The chain is built from TRBV15 and TRBJ1-5, with D tentatively TRBD1 (6 bases). Per the germline V gene, CDR1 is LNHNV and CDR2 is YYDKDF (reference sequence). The V gene lost 1 base and the J gene lost 10 bases, with 17 bases spanning the gap. This CDR3 comprises 15 residues. The CDR3 loop is CATSRVSTGTQPQHF. CDR3 nucleotide sequence: TGTGCCACCAGCAGAGTCTCCACAGGGACCCAACCCCAGCATTTT.

Ten or more counts support this clone. The CDR3 is CASTLGGGGETQYF. The CDR3 nucleotides are TGTGCCAGCACTTTGGGCGGAGGGGGAGAGACCCAGTACTTC. The chain employs TRBV5-6 and TRBJ2-5, with D perhaps given as TRBD1 or TRBD2 (6 bases each). Germline-derived CDR1 and CDR2 are SGHDT and YYEEEE. The V gene lost 6 bases and the J gene lost 4 bases, with 16 bases spanning the gap. CDR3 length equals 14 residues.